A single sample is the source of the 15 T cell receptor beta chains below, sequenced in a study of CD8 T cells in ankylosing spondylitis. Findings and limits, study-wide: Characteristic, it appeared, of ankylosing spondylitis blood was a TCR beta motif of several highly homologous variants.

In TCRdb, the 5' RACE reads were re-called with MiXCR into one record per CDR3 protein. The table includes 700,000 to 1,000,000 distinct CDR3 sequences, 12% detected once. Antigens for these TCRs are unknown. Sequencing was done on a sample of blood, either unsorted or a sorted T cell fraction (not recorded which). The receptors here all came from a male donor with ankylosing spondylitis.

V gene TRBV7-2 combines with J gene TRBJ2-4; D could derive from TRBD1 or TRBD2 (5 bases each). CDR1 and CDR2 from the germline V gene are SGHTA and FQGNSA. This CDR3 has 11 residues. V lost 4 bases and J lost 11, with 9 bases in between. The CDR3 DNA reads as TGTGCCAGCAGCTCGCTGGGGGTTCAGTACTTC. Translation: CASSSLGVQYF.

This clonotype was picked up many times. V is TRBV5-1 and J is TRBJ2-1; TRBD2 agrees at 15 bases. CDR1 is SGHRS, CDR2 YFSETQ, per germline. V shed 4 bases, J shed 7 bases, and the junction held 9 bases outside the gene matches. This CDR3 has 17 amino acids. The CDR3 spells CASSPQGLAGGRNEQFF. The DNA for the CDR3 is TGCGCCAGCAGCCCACAGGGACTAGCGGGAGGCAGGAATGAGCAGTTCTTC.

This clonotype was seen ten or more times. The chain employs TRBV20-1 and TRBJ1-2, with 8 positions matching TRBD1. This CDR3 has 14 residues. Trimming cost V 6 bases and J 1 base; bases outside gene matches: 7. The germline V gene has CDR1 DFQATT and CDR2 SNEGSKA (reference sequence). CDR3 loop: CSARPTGVNYGYTF. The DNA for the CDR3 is TGCAGTGCCAGACCGACAGGGGTTAACTATGGCTACACCTTC.

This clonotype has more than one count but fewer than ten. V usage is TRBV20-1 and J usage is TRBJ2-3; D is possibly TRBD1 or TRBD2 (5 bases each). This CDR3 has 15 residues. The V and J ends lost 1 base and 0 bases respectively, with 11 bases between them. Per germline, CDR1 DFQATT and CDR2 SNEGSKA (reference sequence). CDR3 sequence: CSARVPGSSTDTQYF. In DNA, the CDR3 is TGCAGTGCTAGAGTCCCAGGGAGTAGCACAGATACGCAGTATTTT.

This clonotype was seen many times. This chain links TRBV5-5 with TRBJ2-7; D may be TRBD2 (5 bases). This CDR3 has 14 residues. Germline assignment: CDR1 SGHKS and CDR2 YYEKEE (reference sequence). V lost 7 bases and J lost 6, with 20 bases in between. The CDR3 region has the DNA TGTGCCAGCGCGACGTCACCGAGGGTTGGCGAGCAGTACTTC. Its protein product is CASATSPRVGEQYF.

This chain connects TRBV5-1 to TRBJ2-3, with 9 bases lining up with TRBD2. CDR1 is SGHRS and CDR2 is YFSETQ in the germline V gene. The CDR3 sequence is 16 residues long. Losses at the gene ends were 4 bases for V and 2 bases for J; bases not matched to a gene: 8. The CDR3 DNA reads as TGCGCCAGCAGCGTCCAGCGGGGGGACATCACAGATACGCAGTATTTT. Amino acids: CASSVQRGDITDTQYF.

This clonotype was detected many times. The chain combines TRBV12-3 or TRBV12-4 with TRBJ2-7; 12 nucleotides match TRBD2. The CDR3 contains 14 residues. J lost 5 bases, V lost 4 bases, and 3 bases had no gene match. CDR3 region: CASSSSGGAHEQYF. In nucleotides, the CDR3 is TGTGCCAGCAGTTCTAGCGGGGGGGCCCACGAGCAGTACTTC.

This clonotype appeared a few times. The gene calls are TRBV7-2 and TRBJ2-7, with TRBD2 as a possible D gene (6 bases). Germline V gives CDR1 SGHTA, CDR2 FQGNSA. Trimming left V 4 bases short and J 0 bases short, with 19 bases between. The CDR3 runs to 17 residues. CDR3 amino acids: CASSSPHSSVPSYEQYF. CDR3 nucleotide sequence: TGTGCCAGCAGCTCCCCACACTCTAGCGTACCCTCCTACGAGCAGTACTTC.

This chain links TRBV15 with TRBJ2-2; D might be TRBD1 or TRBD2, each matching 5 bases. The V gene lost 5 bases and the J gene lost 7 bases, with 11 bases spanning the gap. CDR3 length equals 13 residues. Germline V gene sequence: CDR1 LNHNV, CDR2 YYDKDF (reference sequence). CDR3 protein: CATSRGVYGELFF. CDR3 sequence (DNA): TGTGCCACCAGCCGAGGGGTCTACGGGGAGCTGTTTTTT.

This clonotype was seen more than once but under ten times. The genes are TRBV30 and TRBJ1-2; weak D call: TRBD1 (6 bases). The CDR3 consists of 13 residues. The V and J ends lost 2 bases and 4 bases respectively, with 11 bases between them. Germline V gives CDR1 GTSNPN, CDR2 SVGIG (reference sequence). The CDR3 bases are TGTGCCTGGAGTCGAGACAGGTTCTATGGCTACACCTTC. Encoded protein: CAWSRDRFYGYTF.

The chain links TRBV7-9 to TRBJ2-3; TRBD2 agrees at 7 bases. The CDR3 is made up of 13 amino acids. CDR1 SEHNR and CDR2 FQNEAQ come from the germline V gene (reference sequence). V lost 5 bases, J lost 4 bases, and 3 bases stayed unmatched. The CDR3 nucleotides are TGTGCCAGCAGCCGGGACTATTCAGATACGCAGTATTTT. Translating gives CASSRDYSDTQYF.

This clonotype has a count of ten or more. CDR3 sequence: CASSYLGTSAHNEQFF. CDR3 in DNA: TGTGCCAGCAGTTACCTCGGGACTAGCGCCCACAATGAGCAGTTCTTC. The chain uses TRBV6-5 and TRBJ2-1; 10 positions agree with TRBD2. CDR3 length equals 16 residues. Looked up from germline, CDR1 is MNHEY and CDR2 is SVGAGI. V lost 2 bases, J lost 5 bases, and 6 bases stayed unmatched.

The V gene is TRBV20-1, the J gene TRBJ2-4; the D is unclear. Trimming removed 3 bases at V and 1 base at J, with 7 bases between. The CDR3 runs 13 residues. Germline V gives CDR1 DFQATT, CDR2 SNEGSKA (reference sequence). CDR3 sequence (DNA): TGCAGTGCTAGCCTGGGTGCCAAAAACATTCAGTACTTC. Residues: CSASLGAKNIQYF.

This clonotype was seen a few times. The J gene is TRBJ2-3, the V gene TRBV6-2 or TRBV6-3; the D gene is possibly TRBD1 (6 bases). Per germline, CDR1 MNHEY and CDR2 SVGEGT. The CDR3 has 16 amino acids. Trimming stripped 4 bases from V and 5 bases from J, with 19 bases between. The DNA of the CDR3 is TGTGCCAGCAGTTCCGCCTCCAGGGGCCGCGGAGATACGCAGTATTTT. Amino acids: CASSSASRGRGDTQYF.

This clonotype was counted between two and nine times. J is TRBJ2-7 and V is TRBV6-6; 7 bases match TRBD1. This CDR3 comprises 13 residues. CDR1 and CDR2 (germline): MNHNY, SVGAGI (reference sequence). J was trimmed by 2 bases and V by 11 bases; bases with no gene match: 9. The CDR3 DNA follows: TGTGCCGTCAGGGACAGAGAACCCTACGAGCAGTACTTC. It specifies CAVRDREPYEQYF.